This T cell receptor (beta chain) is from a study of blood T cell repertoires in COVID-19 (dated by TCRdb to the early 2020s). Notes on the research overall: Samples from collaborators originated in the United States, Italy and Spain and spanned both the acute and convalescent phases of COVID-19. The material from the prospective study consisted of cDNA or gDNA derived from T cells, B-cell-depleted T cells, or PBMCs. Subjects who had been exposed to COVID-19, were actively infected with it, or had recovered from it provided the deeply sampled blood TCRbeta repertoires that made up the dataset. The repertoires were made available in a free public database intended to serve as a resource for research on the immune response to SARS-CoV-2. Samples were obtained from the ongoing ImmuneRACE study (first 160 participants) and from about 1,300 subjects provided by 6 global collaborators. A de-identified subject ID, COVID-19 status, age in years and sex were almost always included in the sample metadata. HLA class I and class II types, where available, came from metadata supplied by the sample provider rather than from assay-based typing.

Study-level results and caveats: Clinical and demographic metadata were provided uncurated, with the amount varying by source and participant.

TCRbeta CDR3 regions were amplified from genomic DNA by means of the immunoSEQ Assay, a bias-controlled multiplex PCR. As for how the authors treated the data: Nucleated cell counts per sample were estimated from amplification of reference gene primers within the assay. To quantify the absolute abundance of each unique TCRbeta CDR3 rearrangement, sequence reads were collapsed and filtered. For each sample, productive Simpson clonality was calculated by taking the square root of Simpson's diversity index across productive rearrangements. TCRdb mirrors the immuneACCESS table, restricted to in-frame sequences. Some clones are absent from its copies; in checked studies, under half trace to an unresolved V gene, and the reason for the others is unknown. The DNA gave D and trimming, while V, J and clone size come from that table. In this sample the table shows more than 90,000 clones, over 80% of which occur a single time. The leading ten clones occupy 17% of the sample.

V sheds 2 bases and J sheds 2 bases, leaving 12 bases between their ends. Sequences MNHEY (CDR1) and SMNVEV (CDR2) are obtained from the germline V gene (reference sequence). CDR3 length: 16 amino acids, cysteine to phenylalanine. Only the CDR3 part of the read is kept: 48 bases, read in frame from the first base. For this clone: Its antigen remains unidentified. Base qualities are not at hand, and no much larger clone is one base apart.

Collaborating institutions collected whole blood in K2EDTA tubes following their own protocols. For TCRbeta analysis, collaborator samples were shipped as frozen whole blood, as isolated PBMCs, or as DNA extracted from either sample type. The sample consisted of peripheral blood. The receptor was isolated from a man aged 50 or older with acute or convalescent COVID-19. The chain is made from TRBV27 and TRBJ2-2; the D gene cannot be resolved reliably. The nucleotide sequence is TGTGCCAGCAGTTTAGGTTCTAGGCTCAACACCGGGGAGCTGTTTTTT. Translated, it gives CASSLGSRLNTGELFF.